These T cell receptor beta chains were read from a single sample in a study of lymphopenia after photon versus proton radiotherapy. This table comes from immunoSEQ multiplex PCR, and its TCRdb copy is limited to in-frame clones, with some not included. In the table there are about 19,000 clones, approximately 90% of which are singletons. The sample here was peripheral blood, taken from a patient treated with photon-based radiotherapy. These receptors originate from a man aged 60 to 75 with pancreatic cancer. CDR3s include the opening cysteine and the closing phenylalanine or tryptophan. D genes are given only for firm matches. Where a row states a size, it is once, few, many or the class of an expanded clone; other rows omit it.

V	size	J	D	DNA	CDR3
TRBV4-1	.	TRBJ2-4	.	TGCGCCAGCAGCCAAGTTGGGCAGGGGTCGGACATTCAGTACTTC	CASSQVGQGSDIQYF
TRBV9	.	TRBJ2-5	.	TGTGCCAGCAGCGTACAGGGGCGAACTGAGACCCAGTACTTC	CASSVQGRTETQYF
TRBV30	.	TRBJ2-3	.	TGTGCCTGGACTCGACAGGTCGGACTTACGCAGTATTTT	CAWTRQVGLTQYF
TRBV5-8	.	TRBJ1-5	.	TGTGCCAGCAGCGAAATACAGGGTTTAAGCAATCAGCCCCAGCATTTT	CASSEIQGLSNQPQHF
TRBV30	.	TRBJ1-6	TRBD1	TGTGCCTGGACCCAGCTGACAGGGTATAATTCACCCCTCCACTTT	CAWTQLTGYNSPLHF
TRBV9	.	TRBJ2-5	.	TGTGCCAGCAGCGTAATGGCGGCCCAAGCAGAGACCCAGTACTTC	CASSVMAAQAETQYF
TRBV5-1	.	TRBJ2-3	.	TGCGCCAGCAGCCTGGGGGGCTCAGATACGCAGTATTTT	CASSLGGSDTQYF
TRBV7-2	once	TRBJ1-1	.	TGTGCCAGCAGCTCAAATCAGGGGACTGAAGCTTTCTTT	CASSSNQGTEAFF
TRBV14	.	TRBJ2-7	.	TGTGCCAGCAGCCAGAGACCGGGACCGTTTTTAAGGATGTACTTC	CASSQRPGPFLRMYF
TRBV6-5	few	TRBJ2-7	.	TGTGCCAGCAGTGCCGGCTACGAGCAGTACTTC	CASSAGYEQYF
TRBV5-4	.	TRBJ2-5	.	TGTGCCAGCAGCTTGGCGGGACAGGCGGGAGGTTTAGAGACCCAGTACTTC	CASSLAGQAGGLETQYF
TRBV30	once	TRBJ1-4	.	TGTGCCTGGAGTCCAACACGGGGGGGGAATGAAAAACTGTTTTTT	CAWSPTRGGNEKLFF
TRBV18	.	TRBJ1-2	.	TGTGCCAGCTCACCCGGGGCTGACTATGGCTACACCTTC	CASSPGADYGYTF
TRBV5-1	once	TRBJ2-7	.	TGCGCCAGCAGCTCGGGGGTTGCCTACGAGCAGTACTTC	CASSSGVAYEQYF
TRBV9	.	TRBJ1-6	.	TGTGCCAGCAGCGTCCCCCCCTGGGCAACCAAATCCCGTTCACCCCTCCACTTT	CASSVPPWATKSRSPLHF
TRBV7-2	.	TRBJ2-1	.	TGTGCCAGCAGCTCTTCCCCTAAGGATGAGCAGTTCTTC	CASSSSPKDEQFF
TRBV7-2	.	TRBJ2-5	TRBD2	TGTGCCAGCACCTACCAGCGGGGGGGCGGGGAGACCCAGTACTTC	CASTYQRGGGETQYF
TRBV9	.	TRBJ2-1	.	TGTGCCAGCAGCGTAGAAGGGGGTTCCTACAATGAGCAGTTCTTC	CASSVEGGSYNEQFF
TRBV11-3	once	TRBJ1-2	.	TGTGCCAGCAGCTTATTTAGCCCGCTGCGGGATTATGGCTACACCTTC	CASSLFSPLRDYGYTF
TRBV5-5	.	TRBJ1-4	.	TGTGCCAGCAGCTTTGGGACCTTCCGGGAAAAACTGTTTTTT	CASSFGTFREKLFF
TRBV15	.	TRBJ2-7	.	TGTGCCACCAGCAGAGATCGGTCCTACGAGCAGTACTTC	CATSRDRSYEQYF
TRBV7-2	.	TRBJ2-1	TRBD2	TGTGCCAGCAGCTTAGCGATCGGGGGGGCCAAGGAGCAGTTCTTC	CASSLAIGGAKEQFF
TRBV5-6	once	TRBJ2-3	.	TGTGCCAGCAGCTTGGTTGGGGCTAGCACAGATACGCAGTATTTT	CASSLVGASTDTQYF
TRBV18	.	TRBJ1-1	TRBD1	TGTGCCAGCTCGTTCCAGGGGGGAGACACTGAAGCTTTCTTT	CASSFQGGDTEAFF
TRBV6-6	.	TRBJ2-7	.	TGTGCCAGCAGTCCCGCAGGGGGGATCTCCTACGAGCAGTACTTC	CASSPAGGISYEQYF
TRBV2	.	TRBJ2-5	TRBD1	TGTGCCACACTGGACAGGCGAGAGACCCAGTACTTC	CATLDRRETQYF
TRBV4-1	.	TRBJ2-7	.	TGCGCCAGCAGCCAAATACAACGCTCCTACGAGCAGTACTTC	CASSQIQRSYEQYF
TRBV6-1	.	TRBJ2-1	.	TGTGCCAGCAGTCCAAGGTACAATGAGCAGTTCTTC	CASSPRYNEQFF
TRBV5-1	.	TRBJ2-5	TRBD1	TGCGCCAGCAGCTTGACAGGGGGCAGGATGGAGACCCAGTACTTC	CASSLTGGRMETQYF
TRBV7-2	once	TRBJ2-7	TRBD2	TGTGCCAGCAGCACGCCGGGACTAGCTTACGAGCAGTACTTC	CASSTPGLAYEQYF
TRBV30	.	TRBJ1-2	.	TGTGCCTGGAGACAGCCCTATGGCTACACCTTC	CAWRQPYGYTF
TRBV2	.	TRBJ1-5	.	TGTGCCAGCAGTTTACAGGGAGGGAATAATCAGCCCCAGCATTTT	CASSLQGGNNQPQHF
TRBV14	.	TRBJ2-3	.	TGTGCCAGCAGCGGCATCAGCGCCACAGATACGCAGTATTTT	CASSGISATDTQYF
TRBV7-9	.	TRBJ1-2	.	TGTGCCAGCAGCTTAGAAGGGGACCTCCAAGGCTACACCTTC	CASSLEGDLQGYTF
TRBV10-3	.	TRBJ2-2	.	TGTGCCATCACTTCTTCTGGGTCCGCCGGGGAGCTGTTTTTT	CAITSSGSAGELFF
TRBV5-1	.	TRBJ2-1	.	TGCGCCAGCAGCGGGGTAGCGTCCTACAATGAGCAGTTCTTC	CASSGVASYNEQFF
TRBV5-1	.	TRBJ2-5	.	TGCGCCAGCAGCTTTGGGGGGTCTGGGAACCAAGAGACCCAGTACTTC	CASSFGGSGNQETQYF
TRBV19	once	TRBJ1-5	.	TGTGCCAGTAGTATAGGCAATCAGCCCCAGCATTTT	CASSIGNQPQHF
TRBV9	.	TRBJ2-7	TRBD1	TGTGCCAGCAGCATAGGACAGGGCGTCTACGAGCAGTACTTC	CASSIGQGVYEQYF
TRBV19	.	TRBJ1-6	TRBD1	TGTGCCAGTAGTATAACAGGGGGTGTTAATTCACCCCTCCACTTT	CASSITGGVNSPLHF
TRBV4-1	.	TRBJ1-1	TRBD1	TGCGCCAGCAGCCAGAGACAACCGGGACAGGAGATGGTACGAGCTTTCTTT	CASSQRQPGQEMVRAFF
TRBV11-2	.	TRBJ2-3	.	TGTGCCAGCAGCCAAAACATGGGTTCCCCGGATACGCAGTATTTT	CASSQNMGSPDTQYF
TRBV29-1	once	TRBJ2-3	TRBD2	TGCAGCGTCCTACTCTCCACGGGAGGGGATACGCAGTATTTT	CSVLLSTGGDTQYF
TRBV19	once	TRBJ2-7	.	TGTGCCAGTAGTATAGATTGGGCCGCGAGGGAGCAGTACTTC	CASSIDWAAREQYF
TRBV7-8	.	TRBJ2-1	TRBD2	TGTGCCAGCAGCTTAGCCCCGGGACTAGCGGCTTCTGAGCAGTTCTTC	CASSLAPGLAASEQFF
TRBV9	.	TRBJ1-3	.	TGTGCCAGCAGCGTAGGAGCATCGACTGGAAACACCATATATTTT	CASSVGASTGNTIYF
TRBV2	.	TRBJ1-4	.	TGTGCCAGCCAAAAGGGGGGACTCCTCCGACGGTTACTTAATGAAAAACTGTTTTTT	CASQKGGLLRRLLNEKLFF
TRBV9	.	TRBJ2-3	.	TGTGCCAGCAGCGTAGGGGGGATCCCACCAGATACGCAGTATTTT	CASSVGGIPPDTQYF
TRBV9	.	TRBJ2-5	TRBD1	TGTGCCAGCAGCGCCTATCGACAGGGGGAGGAGACCCAGTACTTC	CASSAYRQGEETQYF
TRBV9	.	TRBJ2-3	.	TGTGCCAGCAGAGGAGACACAGATACGCAGTATTTT	CASRGDTDTQYF
TRBV19	.	TRBJ2-5	TRBD2	TGTGCCAGTAGTGGACTAGCGGGGGCCGGGGAGACCCAGTACTTC	CASSGLAGAGETQYF
TRBV2	.	TRBJ1-5	.	TGTGCCAGCAGTCCAAACAGCGGTCAGCCCCAGCATTTT	CASSPNSGQPQHF
TRBV6-5	.	TRBJ1-1	.	TGTGCCAGCAGTTACTCGATGAGGAACGAAGCTTTCTTT	CASSYSMRNEAFF
TRBV6-7	once	TRBJ2-7	TRBD1	TGTGCCAGCAGCTATTCCGGGACAGGGGTTAACGAGCAGTACTTC	CASSYSGTGVNEQYF
TRBV4-1	.	TRBJ1-5	TRBD1	TGCGCCAGCAGCCAAGATCTAGCGCAGGGGGTTCTGCCCCAGCATTTT	CASSQDLAQGVLPQHF
TRBV2	.	TRBJ2-1	.	TGTGCCAGCATAATCCCGGGGTCGACTCACAATGAGCAGTTCTTC	CASIIPGSTHNEQFF
TRBV7-3	few	TRBJ2-2	.	TGTGCCAGCAGCTTTCTGACAGCCTCCGCCGGGGAGCTGTTTTTT	CASSFLTASAGELFF
TRBV5-5	.	TRBJ1-1	.	TGTGCCAGCAGCTTTTCTACAGGGAGAAACACTGAAGCTTTCTTT	CASSFSTGRNTEAFF
TRBV6-6	.	TRBJ1-3	.	TGTGCCAGCACTTCCCCGGGTAACGGGGTGAACACCATATATTTT	CASTSPGNGVNTIYF